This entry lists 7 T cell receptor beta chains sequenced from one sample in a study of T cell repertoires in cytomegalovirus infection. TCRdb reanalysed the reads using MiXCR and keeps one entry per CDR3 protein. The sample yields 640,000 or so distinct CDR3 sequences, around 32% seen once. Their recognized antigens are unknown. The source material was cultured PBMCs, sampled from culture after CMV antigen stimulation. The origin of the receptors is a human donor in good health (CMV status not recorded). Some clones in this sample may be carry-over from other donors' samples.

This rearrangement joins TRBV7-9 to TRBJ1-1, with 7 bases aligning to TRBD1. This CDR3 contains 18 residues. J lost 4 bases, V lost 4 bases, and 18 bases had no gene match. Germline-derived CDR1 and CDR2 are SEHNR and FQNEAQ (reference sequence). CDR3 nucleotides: TGTGCCAGCAGCTCGTCTATTTACAGGGGTAAGGGAGGCACTGAAGCTTTCTTT. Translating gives CASSSSIYRGKGGTEAFF.

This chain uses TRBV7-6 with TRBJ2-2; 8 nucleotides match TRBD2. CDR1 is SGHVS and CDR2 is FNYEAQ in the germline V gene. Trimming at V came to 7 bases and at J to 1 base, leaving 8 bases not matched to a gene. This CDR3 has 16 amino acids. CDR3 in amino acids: CASTRSGSVNTGELFF. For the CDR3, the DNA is TGTGCCAGCACGCGGAGCGGGAGCGTGAACACCGGGGAGCTGTTTTTT.

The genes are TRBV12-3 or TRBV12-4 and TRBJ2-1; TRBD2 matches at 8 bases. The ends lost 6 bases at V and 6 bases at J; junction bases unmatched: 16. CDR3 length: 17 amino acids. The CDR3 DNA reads TGTGCCAGCAGCTTCAGGCCGATCGGGACTAGGGGCAATGAGCAGTTCTTC. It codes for CASSFRPIGTRGNEQFF.

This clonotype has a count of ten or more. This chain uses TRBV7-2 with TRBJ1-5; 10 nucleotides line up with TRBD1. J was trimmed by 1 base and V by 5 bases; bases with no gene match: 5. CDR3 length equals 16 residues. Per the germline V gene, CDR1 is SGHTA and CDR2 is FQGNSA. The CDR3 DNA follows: TGTGCCAGCAGCCCGGGGACAGGGGAAAGCAATCAGCCCCAGCATTTT. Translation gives CASSPGTGESNQPQHF.

The CDR3 is CASSEIRSGGGKLFF. DNA of the CDR3: TGTGCCAGCAGTGAGATTAGGAGTGGCGGGGGAAAACTGTTTTTT. The chain has TRBV25-1 and TRBJ1-4, with D possibly TRBD1 on 5 matching bases. Per the germline V gene, CDR1 is MGHDK and CDR2 is SYGVNS. CDR3 size: 15 residues. V lost 3 bases to trimming and J lost 10 bases, with 18 bases between them.

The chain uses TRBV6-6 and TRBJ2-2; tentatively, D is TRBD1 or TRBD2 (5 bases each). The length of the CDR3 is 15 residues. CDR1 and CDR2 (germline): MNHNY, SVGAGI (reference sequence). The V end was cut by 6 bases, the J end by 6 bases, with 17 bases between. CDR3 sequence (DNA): TGTGCCAGCAGATACCCGGGACCGCTTCCCGGGGAGCTGTTTTTT. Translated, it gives CASRYPGPLPGELFF.

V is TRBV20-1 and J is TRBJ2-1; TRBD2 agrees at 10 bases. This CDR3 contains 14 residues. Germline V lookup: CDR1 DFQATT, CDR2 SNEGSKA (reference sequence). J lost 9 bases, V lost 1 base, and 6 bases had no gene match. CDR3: CSARVSGGPPEQFF. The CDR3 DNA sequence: TGCAGTGCTAGAGTTAGCGGGGGGCCACCTGAGCAGTTCTTC.